Below are 9 T cell receptor beta chains sequenced from a single sample in a study of PD-L1 blockade in urothelial cancer. Assay: immunoSEQ multiplex PCR; the TCRdb copy retains only in-frame clones and omits some. This sample carries around 100,000 clones, 91% of them seen once, and the ten largest clones take around 0.9%. Sequencing used PBMCs, obtained around atezolizumab (anti-PD-L1) treatment. The receptors stem from a woman of 80 years or more with urothelial cancer.

The rearrangement uses TRBV5-4 and TRBJ1-4; 9 bases agree with TRBD1. Germline-derived CDR1 and CDR2 are SGHNT and YYREEE (reference sequence). This CDR3 region has 16 residues. The V gene end was trimmed by 3 bases and the J gene end by 0 bases; junction bases not matched to a gene: 3. This CDR3 is CASSSGTGSTNEKLFF. In DNA form, the CDR3 reads TGTGCCAGCAGCTCCGGGACAGGGTCAACTAATGAAAAACTGTTTTTT.

The CDR3 here is CASSWGQANEKLFF. The CDR3 DNA is TGTGCCAGCAGCTGGGGACAGGCTAATGAAAAACTGTTTTTT. This chain connects TRBV9 to TRBJ1-4; 8 positions agree with TRBD1. The CDR3 contains 14 residues. CDR1 and CDR2 (germline): SGDLS, YYNGEE. The junction had 2 bases not matched to a gene; V was cut back by 4 bases and J by 3 bases.

This chain links TRBV7-7 with TRBJ2-3, with TRBD2 identical over 10 bases. This CDR3 region has 14 residues. Per the germline V gene, CDR1 is SSHAT and CDR2 is FNYEAQ (reference sequence). V gave up 5 bases and J gave up 6 bases; unmatched junction bases: 5. CDR3 in DNA: TGTGCCAGCAGCCCTAAAGCGGGGGGGGATACGCAGTATTTT. Amino acid sequence: CASSPKAGGDTQYF.

This clone occurred once. The chain carries TRBV5-1 and TRBJ1-4; D is possibly TRBD1 (6 bases). The germline V gene has CDR1 SGHRS and CDR2 YFSETQ. This CDR3 is 15 amino acids long. Trimming left V 3 bases short and J 0 bases short, with 9 bases between. The DNA for the CDR3 is TGCGCCAGCAGCTGGGACACCTCAACTAATGAAAAACTGTTTTTT. This gives the protein CASSWDTSTNEKLFF.

CDR3 coding DNA: TGTGCCAGCAGCCCCCTTGGACTAGCGCGCGACACCGGGGAGCTGTTTTTT. Its translation: CASSPLGLARDTGELFF. This rearrangement joins TRBV11-2 to TRBJ2-2, with TRBD2 matching over 9 bases. Germline V CDR1 and CDR2: SGHAT, FQNNGV. The CDR3 extends over 17 amino acids. Trimming at V came to 5 bases and at J to 3 bases, leaving 10 bases not matched to a gene.

The rearrangement links TRBV5-1 to TRBJ2-1; 9 bases align to TRBD2. CDR3 length: 18 amino acids. The ends lost 0 bases at V and 2 bases at J; junction bases unmatched: 9. CDR1 and CDR2 from the germline V gene are SGHRS and YFSETQ. DNA of the CDR3: TGCGCCAGCAGCTTGGTTCCTAGCGGGACCGGGACCTACAATGAGCAGTTCTTC. It translates to CASSLVPSGTGTYNEQFF.

The chain links TRBV30 to TRBJ2-3; 12 nucleotides line up with TRBD2. CDR1 GTSNPN and CDR2 SVGIG come from the germline V gene (reference sequence). This CDR3 has 15 residues. Germline trimming cut 4 bases from V and 6 bases from J; bases unmatched to any gene: 8. CDR3 amino acids: CAWTKTSGRTDTQYF. The CDR3 DNA reads as TGTGCCTGGACTAAGACTAGCGGGAGAACTGATACGCAGTATTTT. The full variable domain, in which reference TRBV30 and TRBJ2-3 provide the parts outside the CDR3, is SQTIHQWPATLVQPVGSPLSLECTVEGTSNPNLYWYRQAAGRGLQLLFYSVGIGQISSEVPQNLSASRPQDRQFILSSKKLLLSDSGFYLCAWTKTSGRTDTQYFGPGTRLTVL.

V and J are TRBV9 and TRBJ2-7; D perhaps matches TRBD1 (5 bases). Germline lookup yields CDR1 SGDLS and CDR2 YYNGEE. Trimming removed 0 bases at V and 2 bases at J, with 9 bases between. This CDR3 is built from 14 residues. In DNA, the CDR3 is TGTGCCAGCAGCGTAGCCGACAGAGCCTACGAGCAGTACTTC. Its translation: CASSVADRAYEQYF.

J is TRBJ1-2 and V is TRBV11-2; TRBD1 is a possible D gene (6 bases). The germline V and J ends were trimmed by 0 bases and 4 bases, with 12 bases remaining between them. This CDR3 is 15 amino acids long. Germline CDR1 and CDR2: SGHAT and FQNNGV. CDR3: CASSLESGAVYGYTF. The CDR3 DNA reads as TGTGCCAGCAGCTTAGAATCAGGGGCCGTCTATGGCTACACCTTC. Full variable domain (remainder filled in from reference TRBV11-2 and TRBJ1-2): EAGVAQSPRYKIIEKRQSVAFWCNPISGHATLYWYQQILGQGPKLLIQFQNNGVVDDSQLPKDRFSAERLKGVDSTLKIQPAKLEDSAVYLCASSLESGAVYGYTFGSGTRLTVV.